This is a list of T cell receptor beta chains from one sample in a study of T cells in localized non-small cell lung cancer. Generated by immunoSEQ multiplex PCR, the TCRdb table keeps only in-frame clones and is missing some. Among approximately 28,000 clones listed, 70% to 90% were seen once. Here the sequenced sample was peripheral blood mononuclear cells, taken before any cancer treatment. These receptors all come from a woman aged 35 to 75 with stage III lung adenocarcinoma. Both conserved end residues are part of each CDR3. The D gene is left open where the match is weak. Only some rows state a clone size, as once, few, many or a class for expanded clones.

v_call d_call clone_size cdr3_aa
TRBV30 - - CAWRPGSWSTNEKLFF
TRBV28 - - CASSLDSMTREQYF
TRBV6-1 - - CASRLTFTEAFF
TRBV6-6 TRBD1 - CASSRQGTYEKLFF
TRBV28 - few CASTLTAEGYNEQFF
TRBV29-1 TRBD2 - CSVSSSGGATDTQYF
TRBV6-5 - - CASRKGTLLVEPQHF
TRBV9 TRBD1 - CASSVIDRVRNEQFF
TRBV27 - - CASSHVRRANEKLFF
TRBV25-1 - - CASSEYRGLSEAFF
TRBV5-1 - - CASSAEGRVEGYTF
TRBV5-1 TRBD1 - CASSQAGQGTYEQYF
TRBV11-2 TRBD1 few CASSSRDRWSGELFF
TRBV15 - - CATSRDPGYEQYF
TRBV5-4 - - CASSLGAFGIQETQYF
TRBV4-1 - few CASSLAKTAGNTIYF
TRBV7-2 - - CASSSQGPTGYEQYF
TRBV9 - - CASSPDSTNEKLFF
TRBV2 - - CASGLGGDWETQYF
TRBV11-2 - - CASSLHGNNYEQYF
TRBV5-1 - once CASDLGNTGELFF
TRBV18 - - CASSPMVGSYNEQFF
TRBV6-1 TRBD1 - CASSERIGTDRGYTF
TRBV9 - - CASTPGETNYGYTF
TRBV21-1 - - CASSKGASGLTNTGELFF
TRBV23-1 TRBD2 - CASSQSVSPGRTYEQYF
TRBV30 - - CALDRGGQYF
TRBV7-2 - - CASSLSQGWGYTF
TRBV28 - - CASRGPGIGQPQHF
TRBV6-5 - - CASSITGTSSYEQYF
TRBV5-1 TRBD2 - CASSARLAQVDTDTQYF
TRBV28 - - CASGEGMRYGYTF
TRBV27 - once CASSSRSGNTEAFF
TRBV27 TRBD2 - CASSLGGLAGRGSTDTQYF
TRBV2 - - CASVARRTDTQYF
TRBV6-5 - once CASSYRGLDSPLHF
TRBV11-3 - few CASSLSGPGELFF
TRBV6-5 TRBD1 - CASSPRTGINEQFF
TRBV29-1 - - CSVLKTANTEAFF
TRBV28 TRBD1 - CASSLGTGYNQPQHF
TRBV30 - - CAWKGTGANVLTF
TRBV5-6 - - CASSLEGGRQTQYF
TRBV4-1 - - CASSHGFLGEKLFF
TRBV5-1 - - CASSQMGGQPQHF
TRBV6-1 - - CATLAGYEQYF
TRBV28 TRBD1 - CASSGQGTIGELFF
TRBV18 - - CASSPPGPPDEQYF
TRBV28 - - CASSLTPGLNGYTF
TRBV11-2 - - CASSLGVSSRPYNEQFF
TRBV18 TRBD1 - CASSLQGVDQPQHF